The source of this T cell receptor (beta chain) is a study of post-analysis software for immune sequencing data. On the study more broadly: Some patients lacked subtype; others had relapsing-remitting, secondary progressive or progressive-relapsing disease.

Study-wide findings and caveats: Samples sharing a preparation batch grouped tightly together when assessed by F measure. When patients were compared with controls, a handful of TRBV segments were more frequent, TRBV5-6, TRBV5-1 and TRBV20-1 among them. Relative to controls, patients with multiple sclerosis showed significantly lower normalized Chao1 diversity.

Comment on this clonotype: Its antigen is currently unknown.

CDR1 MNHNY and CDR2 SVGAGI come from the germline V gene (reference sequence). The CDR3 is made up of 14 amino acids. V shed 4 bases, J shed 1 base, and the junction held 2 bases outside the gene matches. Incorporated into the TCR beta cDNA libraries were unique molecular identifiers, which served to reduce PCR and sequencing biases. cDNA molecules numbering about 470,000 came from about 0.94 to 9.7 million T cells. In TCRdb, the PCR reads were re-called with MiXCR into one record per CDR3 protein. The sample carries 550,000 to 700,000 distinct CDR3 sequences, roughly 45% recorded once. The sample comprised blood. The chain is built from TRBV6-6 and TRBJ2-3; 7 nucleotides match TRBD2. The source of this sequence is a girl under 18 with multiple sclerosis. Here the CDR3 DNA reads TGTGCCAGCAGTTCTCTAGCGGGCACAGATACGCAGTATTTT. Amino acid sequence: CASSSLAGTDTQYF.